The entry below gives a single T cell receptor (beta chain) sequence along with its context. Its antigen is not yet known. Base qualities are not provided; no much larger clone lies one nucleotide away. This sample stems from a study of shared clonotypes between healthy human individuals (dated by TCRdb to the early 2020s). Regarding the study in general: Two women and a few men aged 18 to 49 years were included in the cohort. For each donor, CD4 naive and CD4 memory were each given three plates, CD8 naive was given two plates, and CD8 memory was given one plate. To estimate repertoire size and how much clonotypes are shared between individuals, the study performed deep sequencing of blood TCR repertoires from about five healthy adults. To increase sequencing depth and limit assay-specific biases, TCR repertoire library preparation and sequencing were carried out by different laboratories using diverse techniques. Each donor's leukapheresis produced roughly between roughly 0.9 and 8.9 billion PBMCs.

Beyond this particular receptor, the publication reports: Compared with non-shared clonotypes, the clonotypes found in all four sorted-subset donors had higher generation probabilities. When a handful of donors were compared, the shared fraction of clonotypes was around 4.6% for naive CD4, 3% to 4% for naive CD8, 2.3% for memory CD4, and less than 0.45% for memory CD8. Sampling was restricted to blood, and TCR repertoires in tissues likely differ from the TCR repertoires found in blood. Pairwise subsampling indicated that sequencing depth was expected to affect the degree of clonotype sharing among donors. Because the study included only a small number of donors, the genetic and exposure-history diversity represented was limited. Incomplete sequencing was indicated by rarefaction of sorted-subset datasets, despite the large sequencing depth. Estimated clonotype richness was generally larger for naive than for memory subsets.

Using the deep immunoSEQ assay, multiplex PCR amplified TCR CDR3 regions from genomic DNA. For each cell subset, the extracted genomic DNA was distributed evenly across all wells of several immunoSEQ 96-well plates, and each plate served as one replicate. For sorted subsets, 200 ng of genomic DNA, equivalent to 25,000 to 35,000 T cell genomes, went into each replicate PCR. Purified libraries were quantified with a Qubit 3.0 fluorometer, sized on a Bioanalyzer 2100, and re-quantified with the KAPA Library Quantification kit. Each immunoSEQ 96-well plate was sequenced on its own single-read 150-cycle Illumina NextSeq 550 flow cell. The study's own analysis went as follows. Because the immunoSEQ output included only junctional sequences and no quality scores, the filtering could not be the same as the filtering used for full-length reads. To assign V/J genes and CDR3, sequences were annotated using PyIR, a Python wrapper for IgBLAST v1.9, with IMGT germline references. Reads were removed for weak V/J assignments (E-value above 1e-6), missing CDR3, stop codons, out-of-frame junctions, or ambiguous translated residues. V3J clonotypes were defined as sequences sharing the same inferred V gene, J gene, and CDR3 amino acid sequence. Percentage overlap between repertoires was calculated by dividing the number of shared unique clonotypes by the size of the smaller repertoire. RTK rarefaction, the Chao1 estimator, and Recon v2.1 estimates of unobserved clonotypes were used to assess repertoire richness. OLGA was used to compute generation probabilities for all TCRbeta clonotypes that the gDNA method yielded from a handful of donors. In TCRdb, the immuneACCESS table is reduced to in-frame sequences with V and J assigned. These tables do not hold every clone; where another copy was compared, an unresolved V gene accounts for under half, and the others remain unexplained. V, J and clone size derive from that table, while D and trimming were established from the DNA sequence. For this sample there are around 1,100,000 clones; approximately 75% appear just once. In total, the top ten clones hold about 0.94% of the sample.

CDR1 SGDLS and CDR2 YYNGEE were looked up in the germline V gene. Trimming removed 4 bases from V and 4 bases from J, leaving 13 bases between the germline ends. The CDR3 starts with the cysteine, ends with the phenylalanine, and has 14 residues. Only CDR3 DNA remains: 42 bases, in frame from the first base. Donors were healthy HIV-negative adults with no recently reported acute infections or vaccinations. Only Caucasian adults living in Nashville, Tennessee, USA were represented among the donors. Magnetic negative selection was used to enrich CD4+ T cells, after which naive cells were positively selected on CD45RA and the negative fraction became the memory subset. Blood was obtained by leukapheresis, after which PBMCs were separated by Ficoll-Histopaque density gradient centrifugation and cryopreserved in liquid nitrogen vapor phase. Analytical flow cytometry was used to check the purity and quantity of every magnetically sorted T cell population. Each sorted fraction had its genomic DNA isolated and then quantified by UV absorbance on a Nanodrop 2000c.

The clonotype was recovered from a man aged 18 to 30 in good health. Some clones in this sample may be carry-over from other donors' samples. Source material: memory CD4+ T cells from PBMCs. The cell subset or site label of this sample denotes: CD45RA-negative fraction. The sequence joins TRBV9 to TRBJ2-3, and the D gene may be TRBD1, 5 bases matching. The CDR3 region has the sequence CASSTRVGADTQYF. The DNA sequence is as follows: TGTGCCAGCAGCACCAGGGTTGGGGCAGATACGCAGTATTTT.